Each of the 2 T cell receptor beta chains below was sequenced from the same sample in a study of T cells in women clearing cervical HPV infection. Assay used: immunoSEQ multiplex PCR; TCRdb lists only in-frame clones, some missing. Reported are tens of thousands of clones; the ten largest clones contain 20% to 25%. The specimen was blood buffy coat. The receptors derive from a woman aged 18 to 75 with a cervical HPV16 infection that either progressed to CIN3+ or cleared (not recorded which).

With regard to this clone: From the germline J gene comes the end of the CDR3, since the read stops 3 residues before it. The chain carries TRBV5-1 and TRBJ2-1; 11 positions match TRBD2. Per germline, CDR1 SGHRS and CDR2 YFSETQ. CDR3 length equals 16 residues. Trimming cost V 4 bases and J 6 bases; bases outside gene matches: 9. Incomplete CDR3 DNA: TGCGCCAGCAGCCCCTCTACTAGCGGGAGACCCAATGAG. Translating it yields CASSPSTSGRPNE. The whole CDR3 is CASSPSTSGRPNEQFF.

With regard to this clone: The read ends 3 residues early relative to the CDR3; the germline J gene fills the gap. The chain carries TRBV20-1 and TRBJ1-3; TRBD1 might be the D (5 bases). Trimming took 3 bases from V and 3 from J, leaving 9 bases between them. Germline CDR1 is DFQATT and CDR2 is SNEGSKA (reference sequence). There are 13 residues in the CDR3. The sequenced CDR3 bases are TGCAGTGCTAGTGGGGGGATTGGAAACACC. Translating gives CSASGGIGNT. The whole CDR3 region reads CSASGGIGNTIYF.